A single sample gave rise to the 31 T cell receptor beta chains below, sequenced in a study of T cell repertoires in cytomegalovirus infection. No antigens are known for them. TCRdb fed the reads into MiXCR, producing one record per CDR3 protein. The sample has about 68,000 distinct CDR3 sequences, approximately 22% seen once; the top ten hold over 70%. The sample taken for sequencing was PBMCs, sequenced either directly or after in vitro stimulation (not recorded which). The receptors were gathered from a human donor in good health (CMV status not recorded). Some clones in this sample may be carry-over from other donors' samples.

This clonotype was detected only a few times. The chain uses TRBV24-1 and TRBJ2-4, with 7 bases aligning to TRBD1. The ends lost 2 bases at V and 10 bases at J; junction bases unmatched: 4. The germline V gene encodes CDR1 KGHDR and CDR2 SFDVKD. The CDR3 has 13 residues. The CDR3 DNA reads TGTGCCACCAGTGATTGGGACAGCAAAATTCAGTACTTC. As protein: CATSDWDSKIQYF.

The chain uses TRBV7-8 and TRBJ2-7, with D perhaps matching TRBD1 (6 bases). Germline V CDR1 and CDR2: SGHVS, FQNEAQ. Trimming cost V 4 bases and J 2 bases, with 9 bases left between them. The CDR3 has 13 residues. The CDR3 coding sequence is TGTGCCAGCAGCTATCCAGGGGCCTACGAGCAGTACGTC. Residues: CASSYPGAYEQYV.

This clonotype was seen more than once but under ten times. The rearrangement uses TRBV12-3 or TRBV12-4 and TRBJ2-1; TRBD2 is a possible D gene (5 bases). The CDR3 contains 16 residues. Trimming pared 5 bases from V and 1 base from J, leaving 15 bases between. The CDR3 spells CASSPPRWESYNEQFF. The CDR3 DNA reads as TGTGCCAGCAGTCCCCCGAGGTGGGAGTCCTACAATGAGCAGTTCTTC.

This chain links TRBV29-1 with TRBJ1-2; 7 bases line up with TRBD1. V dropped 3 bases and J dropped 4; count of bases not matched to a gene: 14. CDR1 is SQVTM and CDR2 is ANQGSEA in the germline V gene. CDR3 length: 16 residues. The CDR3 DNA follows: TGCAGCGTTGACGGGCAGGGGGTTCCTCGAGGCTATGGCTACACCTTC. Translating gives CSVDGQGVPRGYGYTF.

The chain has TRBV4-3 and TRBJ1-2; D possibly corresponds to TRBD1 (6 bases). Trimming stripped 4 bases from V and 1 base from J, with 13 bases between. The CDR3 extends over 15 amino acids. CDR1 LGHNA and CDR2 YSLEER come from the germline V gene. Written as DNA, the CDR3 is TGCGCCAGCAGCCGAACAGGGCTCAGTAACTATGGCTACACCTTC. Protein product: CASSRTGLSNYGYTF.

This clonotype has at least ten counts. The chain carries TRBV7-2 and TRBJ2-7; D gene unclear. This CDR3 is 14 amino acids long. Germline V lookup: CDR1 SGHTA, CDR2 FQGNSA. V gave up 1 base and J gave up 2 bases, with 9 bases separating them. In nucleotides, the CDR3 is TGTGCCAGCAGCTTAGTTGCTCACACCTACGAGCAGTACGTC. Residues: CASSLVAHTYEQYV.

This rearrangement joins TRBV7-9 to TRBJ1-2; the match to TRBD1 covers 9 bases. This CDR3 is built from 13 residues. The V gene's germline CDR1 is SEHNR and CDR2 FQNEAQ (reference sequence). Trimming cost V 5 bases and J 8 bases; bases outside gene matches: 6. The CDR3 nucleotides read TGTGCCAGCAGCACCGGGACAGGGCAGGGCTACACCTTC. It translates to CASSTGTGQGYTF.

This clonotype has ten or more counts. The CDR3 is CASSTIFLSFSNQPQHF. The DNA for the CDR3 is TGTGCCAGTAGTACAATCTTCCTCTCCTTTAGCAATCAGCCCCAGCATTTT. The V and J genes are TRBV19 and TRBJ1-5, with D unclear. This CDR3 comprises 17 residues. The germline CDR1 and CDR2 sequences are LNHDA and SQIVND (reference sequence). Trimming took 4 bases from V and 0 from J, leaving 16 bases between them.

This clonotype was seen a handful of times. The CDR3 nucleotides are TGCGCCAGCAGCTTCGGCGGGGACTCCTACAATGAGCAGTTCTTC. Its translation: CASSFGGDSYNEQFF. The V and J genes are TRBV5-1 and TRBJ2-1; tentatively, D is TRBD2 (6 bases). Deletions cut 2 bases from V and 0 bases from J, with 9 bases between. The CDR3 loop spans 15 amino acids. Germline values: CDR1 SGHRS, CDR2 YFSETQ.

This clonotype was seen a handful of times. The V and J genes are TRBV5-6 and TRBJ1-3; unclear D gene. V was shortened by 7 bases and J by 0 bases, with 14 bases between the two germline ends. The germline gives CDR1 SGHDT, CDR2 YYEEEE. The CDR3 has 15 amino acids. CDR3 loop: CASSPRALSGNTIYF. The DNA of the CDR3 is TGTGCCAGCTCTCCAAGGGCCCTCTCTGGAAACACCATATATTTT.

The chain employs TRBV20-1 and TRBJ2-2, with 7 bases lining up with TRBD2. This CDR3 region has 15 residues. J gave up 3 bases and V 0 bases, and 4 bases lay outside the gene matches. The germline CDR1 and CDR2 sequences are DFQATT and SNEGSKA (reference sequence). CDR3: CSARDLGGDTGELFF. The CDR3 DNA follows: TGCAGTGCTAGAGATCTTGGGGGGGACACCGGGGAGCTGTTTTTT.

This clonotype has a handful of counts. V gene TRBV7-2 combines with J gene TRBJ1-5; D call uncertain. The V end lost 2 bases, the J end lost 0 bases, and 5 bases lay between the germline ends. Germline-derived CDR1 and CDR2 are SGHTA and FQGNSA. The CDR3 extends over 14 amino acids. In DNA form, the CDR3 reads TGTGCCAGCAGCTTAAAATATAGCAATCAGCCCCAGCATTTT. This sequence encodes CASSLKYSNQPQHF.

In this sample, this clonotype turned up many times. The rearrangement joins TRBV7-2 to TRBJ2-7; 12 bases are shared with TRBD2. Per germline, CDR1 SGHTA and CDR2 FQGNSA. The V and J ends lost 3 bases and 4 bases, in that order; junction bases with no gene match: 1. This CDR3 spans 14 amino acids. The CDR3 reads CASSFTSGRYEQYF. CDR3 bases: TGTGCCAGCAGCTTTACTAGCGGGAGGTACGAGCAGTACTTC.

This clonotype has only a few counts. The V call is TRBV19, the J call TRBJ1-2; D possibly corresponds to TRBD1 (5 bases). Trimming took off 6 bases at V and 5 bases at J, with 22 bases between the two ends. The germline gives CDR1 LNHDA, CDR2 SQIVND (reference sequence). This CDR3 comprises 16 residues. The CDR3 DNA is TGTGCCAGTAGGCAGACAGAGGCTCGAAGTCAATATGGCTACACCTTC. Its protein is CASRQTEARSQYGYTF.

This clonotype was detected only a few times. The chain has TRBV11-2 and TRBJ2-5; D not certain. Trimming left V 8 bases short and J 3 bases short, with 13 bases between. The germline gives CDR1 SGHAT, CDR2 FQNNGV. CDR3 length: 13 residues. The CDR3 is CASGRAAEETQYF. The CDR3 DNA reads TGTGCCAGCGGCCGTGCGGCGGAAGAGACCCAGTACTTC.

This clonotype was picked up many times. V usage is TRBV7-7 and J usage is TRBJ2-3; D is unresolved. CDR3 length equals 15 residues. With 5 bases removed from V and 6 bases from J, the gap between germline ends came to 18 bases. The germline V gene encodes CDR1 SSHAT and CDR2 FNYEAQ (reference sequence). The chain's CDR3 is CASSPNQVGSDTQYF. For the CDR3, the DNA is TGTGCCAGCAGCCCGAATCAGGTGGGATCCGATACGCAGTATTTT.

This clonotype was recorded at least ten times. The chain combines TRBV7-2 with TRBJ2-3; the match to TRBD2 covers 14 bases. The CDR3 length is 16 residues. CDR1 and CDR2 (germline): SGHTA, FQGNSA. V shed 5 bases, J shed 3 bases, and the junction held 4 bases outside the gene matches. CDR3 region: CASSLRLAGGTDTQYF. The CDR3 bases are TGTGCCAGCAGCCTTAGACTAGCGGGAGGGACAGATACGCAGTATTTT.

There are a few counts of this clonotype. This chain links TRBV7-6 with TRBJ2-5; 9 nucleotides line up with TRBD1. Trimming took 3 bases from V and 4 from J; bases not matched to a gene: 0. This CDR3 is 13 amino acids long. The germline V gene encodes CDR1 SGHVS and CDR2 FNYEAQ. CDR3 in DNA: TGTGCCAGCAGCTTGGGACAGGGAGAGACCCAGTACTTC. Translating it yields CASSLGQGETQYF.

This clonotype was counted at least ten times. The rearrangement joins TRBV7-8 to TRBJ2-7; D gene unclear. This CDR3 is 13 amino acids long. The germline V gene has CDR1 SGHVS and CDR2 FQNEAQ. V lost 6 bases and J lost 0, with 9 bases in between. CDR3 sequence reads: CASRRRISYEQYF. The DNA for the CDR3 is TGTGCCAGCAGGAGACGGATCTCCTACGAGCAGTACTTC.

This clonotype has just a few counts. The chain carries TRBV25-1 and TRBJ2-1, with TRBD1 identical over 9 bases. Trimming removed 3 bases from V and 3 bases from J; junction bases left unmatched: 3. This CDR3 contains 15 residues. Per germline, CDR1 MGHDK and CDR2 SYGVNS. The CDR3 loop reads CASSEGQGNYNEQFF. As DNA, the CDR3 is TGTGCCAGCAGTGAGGGACAGGGTAACTACAATGAGCAGTTCTTC.

This clonotype was detected only once. The chain recombines TRBV5-1 with TRBJ2-1; D gene uncertain. Germline assignment: CDR1 SGHRS and CDR2 YFSETQ. The length of the CDR3 is 12 residues. The germline V and J ends were trimmed by 0 bases and 6 bases, with 4 bases remaining between them. CDR3 nucleotide sequence: TGCGCCAGCAGCTTGGCATTCAATGAGCAGTTCTTC. It translates to CASSLAFNEQFF.

The V and J genes are TRBV7-9 and TRBJ2-7; 11 bases map to TRBD2. This CDR3 spans 18 amino acids. Germline V lookup: CDR1 SEHNR, CDR2 FQNEAQ (reference sequence). V was pared by 0 bases and J by 0 bases, with 7 bases of the junction left unmatched. CDR3 sequence reads: CASSLAGSGLAASYEQYF. The DNA for the CDR3 is TGTGCCAGCAGCTTAGCGGGTTCGGGACTAGCGGCCTCCTACGAGCAGTACTTC.

This clonotype occurred a few times. The chain has TRBV12-3 or TRBV12-4 and TRBJ1-1; possible D gene TRBD1, 6 bases. V was cut by 2 bases and J by 0 bases, with 7 bases left in between. This CDR3 is 14 amino acids long. CDR3 protein: CASSLQGLNTEAFF. The CDR3 coding sequence is TGTGCCAGCAGTTTACAGGGGTTGAACACTGAAGCTTTCTTT.

This clonotype occurred many times. This chain joins TRBV11-2 and TRBJ1-4; D remains unclear. Germline assignment: CDR1 SGHAT and CDR2 FQNNGV. The V and J ends lost 1 base and 1 base respectively, with 4 bases between them. The CDR3 totals 14 residues. The CDR3 sequence: CASSLGLTNEKLFF. The CDR3 coding sequence is TGTGCCAGCAGCTTAGGGCTAACTAATGAAAAACTGTTTTTT. Variable domain in full (rest from reference TRBV11-2 and TRBJ1-4): EAGVAQSPRYKIIEKRQSVAFWCNPISGHATLYWYQQILGQGPKLLIQFQNNGVVDDSQLPKDRFSAERLKGVDSTLKIQPAKLEDSAVYLCASSLGLTNEKLFFGSGTQLSVL.

This clonotype was counted between two and nine times. The chain uses TRBV19 and TRBJ2-1, with D possibly matching TRBD1 (6 bases). Germline CDR1 reads LNHDA; CDR2 reads SQIVND (reference sequence). The CDR3 runs 13 residues. Trimming pared 0 bases from V and 6 bases from J, leaving 6 bases between. The CDR3 DNA is TGTGCCAGTAGTATAGAGACAGGCAATGAGCAGTTCTTC. This translates into CASSIETGNEQFF.

This clonotype has just a few counts. This chain's CDR3 is CASSPNREVANTGELFF. The CDR3 nucleotides read TGTGCCAGCAGCCCTAACAGGGAGGTCGCGAACACCGGGGAGCTGTTTTTT. V and J are TRBV7-2 and TRBJ2-2; D possibly matches TRBD1 or TRBD2 (6 bases each). Trimming stripped 5 bases from V and 0 bases from J, with 16 bases between. Germline V CDR1 and CDR2: SGHTA, FQGNSA. The CDR3 is made up of 17 amino acids.

This clonotype has more than one count but fewer than ten. The J gene is TRBJ2-3, the V gene TRBV5-4, with D unclear. The CDR3 has 13 amino acids. V was shortened by 0 bases and J by 9 bases, with 11 bases between the two germline ends. Germline lookup yields CDR1 SGHNT and CDR2 YYREEE (reference sequence). This CDR3 reads CASSLEAAMTQYF. The CDR3 region has the DNA TGTGCCAGCAGCTTGGAGGCTGCTATGACGCAGTATTTT.

The chain couples TRBV28 to TRBJ1-3; D not certain. The germline V gene encodes CDR1 MDHEN and CDR2 SYDVKM. V shed 8 bases and J shed 12 bases, with 20 bases lying between them. CDR3 size: 13 residues. The CDR3 region has the DNA TGTGCCAGCCTCTGGCCCAAGAGCAGTGACATATATTTT. Translating it yields CASLWPKSSDIYF.

This clonotype was recorded at least ten times. The chain carries TRBV7-8 and TRBJ2-7; a weak D match, TRBD2 (6 bases). Trimming pared 5 bases from V and 1 base from J, leaving 15 bases between. Germline V CDR1 and CDR2: SGHVS, FQNEAQ. The CDR3 is made up of 15 amino acids. The CDR3 DNA is TGTGCCAGCAGCCCCACCTTGGGGACTTCCTACGAGCAGTACGTC. Translated, it gives CASSPTLGTSYEQYV.

The V gene is TRBV7-2, the J gene TRBJ1-5, with no clear D. Germline-derived CDR1 and CDR2 are SGHTA and FQGNSA. CDR3 length: 14 residues. V shed 4 bases and J shed 2 bases, with 9 bases lying between them. CDR3 region: CASSSRDGNQPQHF. The CDR3 nucleotides are TGTGCCAGCAGCTCGAGGGATGGCAATCAGCCCCAGCATTTT.

This clonotype was seen at least ten times. DNA of the CDR3: TGTGCCAGCAGTTCCCAGGGCCTGAACACTGAAGCTTTCTTT. This encodes CASSSQGLNTEAFF. The chain couples TRBV12-3 or TRBV12-4 to TRBJ1-1; TRBD1 might be the D (5 bases). The CDR3 contains 14 residues. Trimming stripped 4 bases from V and 0 bases from J, with 9 bases between.